The 13 T cell receptor beta chains below were found in one sample sequenced in a study of cytomegalovirus exposure and HLA in healthy donors. The PCR contained 60 Vbeta and 13 Jbeta primers. Profiled with immunoSEQ multiplex PCR; TCRdb holds only in-frame clones, not every one. In the table there are tens of thousands of clones, less than 70% of which are singletons. Sequenced input: PBMCs. The receptors shown here come from a woman aged 25-40 years in good health and CMV-seronegative.

The V and J genes are TRBV6-4 and TRBJ2-5; 8 bases fit TRBD2. Germline V gene data show CDR1 as MRHNA and CDR2 as SNTAGT. Unmatched junction bases numbered 4, after V lost 3 bases and J lost 1 base. The CDR3 is 15 residues long. The CDR3 region is CASSEMAGGQETQYF. In nucleotides, the CDR3 is TGTGCCAGCAGTGAAATGGCGGGGGGCCAAGAGACCCAGTACTTC.

The rearrangement links TRBV7-8 to TRBJ1-5; D possibly corresponds to TRBD1 (5 bases). With 5 bases removed from V and 2 bases from J, the gap between germline ends came to 16 bases. Germline V gene sequence: CDR1 SGHVS, CDR2 FQNEAQ. This CDR3 region has 16 residues. For the CDR3, the DNA is TGTGCCAGCAGCCCGGCGGGGCCGAAGGGCAATCAGCCCCAGCATTTT. Protein product: CASSPAGPKGNQPQHF.

This clone has just a few counts. Other DNA sequences in the same sample also yield this CDR3. The gene calls are TRBV5-8 and TRBJ2-3, with D maybe TRBD1 (6 bases). This CDR3 contains 14 residues. Per germline, CDR1 SGHTS and CDR2 YDEGEE. With 4 bases removed from V and 0 bases from J, the gap between germline ends came to 9 bases. This chain's CDR3 is CASSLGQSTDTQYF. CDR3 DNA: TGTGCCAGCAGCCTTGGACAGAGCACAGATACGCAGTATTTT.

The V gene is TRBV6-6, the J gene TRBJ1-1; 7 bases line up with TRBD1. The V and J ends lost 11 bases and 3 bases, in that order; junction bases with no gene match: 9. Germline V lookup: CDR1 MNHNY, CDR2 SVGAGI (reference sequence). The CDR3 has 13 residues. The CDR3 spells CAARDRLYTEAFF. DNA for the CDR3: TGTGCCGCCAGGGACAGACTTTACACTGAAGCTTTCTTT.

V is TRBV5-4 and J is TRBJ2-2; 7 bases are a match to TRBD2. The V and J ends lost 4 bases and 4 bases, in that order; junction bases with no gene match: 10. The CDR3 spans 16 residues. Looked up from germline, CDR1 is SGHNT and CDR2 is YYREEE (reference sequence). The CDR3 bases are TGTGCCAGCAGCCCCGCAGGGAGGGGAAGCACCGGGGAGCTGTTTTTT. It codes for CASSPAGRGSTGELFF.

This chain uses TRBV7-6 with TRBJ1-1; 9 bases map to TRBD1. V was pared by 1 base and J by 5 bases, with 5 bases of the junction left unmatched. This CDR3 is 15 amino acids long. CDR1 and CDR2 from the germline V gene are SGHVS and FNYEAQ. CDR3 sequence: CASSLGTGAPTEAFF. The DNA for the CDR3 is TGTGCCAGCAGCTTAGGGACAGGGGCCCCGACTGAAGCTTTCTTT.

This clone showed up just a few times. V gene TRBV6-1 combines with J gene TRBJ2-1; 11 nucleotides align to TRBD2. CDR1 and CDR2 (germline): MNHNS, SASEGT. After removal of 5 bases from V and 3 bases from J, the junction contained 3 bases not matched to a gene. CDR3 size: 15 residues. The CDR3 sequence: CASSSLAGGYNEQFF. The CDR3 region has the DNA TGTGCCAGCAGTTCCCTAGCGGGGGGCTACAATGAGCAGTTCTTC.

This clone was detected only once. J is TRBJ2-1 and V is TRBV5-1; 7 bases line up with TRBD1. The J segment lost 0 bases and the V segment lost 0 bases, leaving 3 bases of the junction unmatched. Germline-derived CDR1 and CDR2 are SGHRS and YFSETQ. CDR3 size: 16 residues. The CDR3 region has the DNA TGCGCCAGCAGCTTGGAGGGACAGTCCTCCTACAATGAGCAGTTCTTC. As protein: CASSLEGQSSYNEQFF.

This chain joins TRBV28 and TRBJ1-1; D is possibly TRBD1 (5 bases). This CDR3 is 14 amino acids long. The germline V gene encodes CDR1 MDHEN and CDR2 SYDVKM. Between the trimmed V and J ends, which lost 11 bases and 10 bases, there was a span of 26 bases. The CDR3 spells CAVLLGGGSRGAFF. The CDR3 DNA follows: TGTGCCGTGCTTTTGGGGGGGGGATCGCGGGGAGCTTTCTTT.

The chain has TRBV11-2 and TRBJ1-5, with no clear D. Between the trimmed V and J ends, which lost 2 bases and 7 bases, there was a span of 6 bases. Germline V gene data show CDR1 as SGHAT and CDR2 as FQNNGV. This CDR3 comprises 12 residues. Written as DNA, the CDR3 is TGTGCCAGCAGCTTAAGTGGCCAGCCCCAGCATTTT. It translates to CASSLSGQPQHF. Full variable domain (remainder filled in from reference TRBV11-2 and TRBJ1-5): EAGVAQSPRYKIIEKRQSVAFWCNPISGHATLYWYQQILGQGPKLLIQFQNNGVVDDSQLPKDRFSAERLKGVDSTLKIQPAKLEDSAVYLCASSLSGQPQHFGDGTRLSIL.

The rearrangement joins TRBV29-1 to TRBJ1-1; D is ambiguous. Looked up from germline, CDR1 is SQVTM and CDR2 is ANQGSEA. V was cut by 7 bases and J by 4 bases, with 13 bases left in between. The CDR3 has 12 residues. The CDR3 coding sequence is TGCAGCGCTAGGCCGGTGAGCACTGAAGCTTTCTTT. Translation: CSARPVSTEAFF.

The V gene is TRBV27, the J gene TRBJ1-2, with D possibly matching TRBD1 (5 bases). The CDR3 length is 12 residues. Trimming stripped 7 bases from V and 7 bases from J, with 13 bases between. Per germline, CDR1 MNHEY and CDR2 SMNVEV (reference sequence). The DNA of the CDR3 is TGTGCCAGCAAGGAGGGGAAGCGTGGCTACACCTTC. Amino acid sequence: CASKEGKRGYTF.

Turning to this clone: Other nucleotide sequences in the sample specify the same CDR3. V usage is TRBV18 and J usage is TRBJ2-7; D gene ambiguous. Per germline, CDR1 KGHSH and CDR2 LQKENI. V gave up 0 bases and J gave up 3 bases, with 6 bases separating them. CDR3 length: 13 residues. Written as DNA, the CDR3 is TGTGCCAGCTCACCACCGAGTAGCTACGAGCAGTACTTC. Translating it yields CASSPPSSYEQYF.